This TCR beta chain appears in the sequencing data of a study of T cell changes during pregnancy in multiple sclerosis. The ends were cut back, 4 bases at V and 4 bases at J, with 11 bases in the middle. Germline lookup yields CDR1 ENHRY and CDR2 SYGVKD. CDR3 length: 14 residues. Repertoires were generated with immunoSEQ multiplex PCR, while TCRdb's copy carries only in-frame clones and drops some. The data hold just over 90,000 clones, with around 92% observed a single time. V gene TRBV10-3 combines with J gene TRBJ1-5; the D gene is possibly TRBD1 (6 bases). The material was peripheral blood, obtained after pregnancy. The TCR originated in a female donor in good health, enrolled as a control in a pregnancy study. This chain's CDR3 is CAISAYRENQPQHF. CDR3 nucleotide sequence: TGTGCCATCAGTGCATACAGGGAAAATCAGCCCCAGCATTTT.